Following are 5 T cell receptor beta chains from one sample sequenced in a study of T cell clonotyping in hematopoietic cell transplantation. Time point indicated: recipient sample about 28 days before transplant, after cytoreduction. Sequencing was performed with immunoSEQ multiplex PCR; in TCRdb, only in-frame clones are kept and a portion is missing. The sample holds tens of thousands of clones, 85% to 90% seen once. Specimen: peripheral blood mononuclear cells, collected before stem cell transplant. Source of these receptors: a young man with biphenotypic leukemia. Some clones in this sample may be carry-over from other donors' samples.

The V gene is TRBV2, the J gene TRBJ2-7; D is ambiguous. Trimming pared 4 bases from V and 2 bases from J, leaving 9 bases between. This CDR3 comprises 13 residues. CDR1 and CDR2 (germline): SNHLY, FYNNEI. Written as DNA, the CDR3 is TGTGCCAGCAGTGTAGGGTGGACCTACGAGCAGTACTTC. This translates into CASSVGWTYEQYF.

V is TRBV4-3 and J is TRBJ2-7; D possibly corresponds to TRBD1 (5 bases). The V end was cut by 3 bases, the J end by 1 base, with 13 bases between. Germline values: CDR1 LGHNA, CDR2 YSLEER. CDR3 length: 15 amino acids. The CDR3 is CASSQGAGASYEQYF. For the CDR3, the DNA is TGCGCCAGCAGCCAGGGCGCTGGGGCTTCCTACGAGCAGTACTTC.

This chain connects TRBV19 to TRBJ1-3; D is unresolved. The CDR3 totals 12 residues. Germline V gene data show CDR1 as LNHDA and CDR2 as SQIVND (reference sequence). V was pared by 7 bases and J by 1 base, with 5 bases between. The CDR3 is CASMGSGNTIYF. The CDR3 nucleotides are TGTGCCAGTATGGGGTCTGGAAACACCATATATTTT.

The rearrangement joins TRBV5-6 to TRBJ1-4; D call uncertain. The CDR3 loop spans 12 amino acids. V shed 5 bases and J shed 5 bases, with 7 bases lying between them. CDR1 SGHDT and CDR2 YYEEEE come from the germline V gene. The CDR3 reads CASRRRNEKLFF. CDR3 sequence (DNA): TGTGCCAGCAGAAGAAGAAATGAAAAACTGTTTTTT. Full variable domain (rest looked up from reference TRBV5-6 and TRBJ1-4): DAGVTQSPTHLIKTRGQQVTLRCSPKSGHDTVSWYQQALGQGPQFIFQYYEEEERQRGNFPDRFSGHQFPNYSSELNVNALLLGDSALYLCASRRRNEKLFFGSGTQLSVL.

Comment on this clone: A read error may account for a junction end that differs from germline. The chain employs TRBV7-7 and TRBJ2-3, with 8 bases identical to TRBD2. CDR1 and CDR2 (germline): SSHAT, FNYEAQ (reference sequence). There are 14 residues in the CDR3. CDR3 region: CASSREGRTDTQYF. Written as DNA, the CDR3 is TGTGCTAGCAGCCGGGAGGGACGTACAGATACGCAGTATTTT.